A single sample is the source of the 10 T cell receptor beta chains below, sequenced in a study of CD4+ T cells in melanoma. The data were produced by immunoSEQ multiplex PCR, yet TCRdb's version contains in-frame clones alone and is incomplete. The repertoire consists of roughly 140,000 clones, with about nine tenths occurring once and the leading ten covering about 1.5%. Source of these receptors: a human donor with melanoma.

The V and J genes are TRBV29-1 and TRBJ2-2; D gene uncertain. V lost 7 bases and J 4 bases, leaving 25 bases between the germline ends. Looked up from germline, CDR1 is SQVTM and CDR2 is ANQGSEA. CDR3 length equals 17 residues. In DNA form, the CDR3 reads TGCAGCGCGTCTACTCTCCTGGGCGAAATGCGCACCGGGGAGCTGTTTTTT. It encodes CSASTLLGEMRTGELFF.

The chain couples TRBV7-7 to TRBJ2-5; 7 bases are a match to TRBD2. This CDR3 is 15 amino acids long. The V gene end was trimmed by 4 bases and the J gene end by 7 bases; junction bases not matched to a gene: 12. Looked up from germline, CDR1 is SSHAT and CDR2 is FNYEAQ (reference sequence). CDR3 loop: CASSSTSAGGGTQYF. CDR3 nucleotides: TGTGCCAGCAGCTCAACTAGCGCGGGTGGGGGGACCCAGTACTTC.

This sequence joins TRBV7-2 and TRBJ1-2; a possible D gene is TRBD1 (5 bases). Germline loops: CDR1 SGHTA, CDR2 FQGNSA. The V and J ends lost 1 base and 4 bases respectively, with 13 bases between them. This CDR3 has 15 residues. The CDR3, as DNA: TGTGCCAGCAGCTTAGGATCGGGACGGACCTATGGCTACACCTTC. Translating it yields CASSLGSGRTYGYTF.

The genes are TRBV6-1 and TRBJ1-1, with a tentative D call TRBD1 (6 bases). CDR3 length equals 14 residues. Germline CDR1 is MNHNS and CDR2 is SASEGT. The V end lost 1 base, the J end lost 2 bases, and 8 bases lay between the germline ends. The CDR3, as DNA: TGTGCCAGCAGTGAAGTGGACAGCAACACTGAAGCTTTCTTT. Translating it yields CASSEVDSNTEAFF.

This clone was seen a handful of times. This chain links TRBV7-2 with TRBJ2-1; 7 bases agree with TRBD1. This CDR3 is 19 amino acids long. V shed 5 bases, J shed 2 bases, and the junction held 18 bases outside the gene matches. The germline V gene encodes CDR1 SGHTA and CDR2 FQGNSA. CDR3 sequence: CASSPTGVDRLGAYNEQFF. CDR3 bases: TGTGCCAGCAGCCCCACTGGGGTGGACAGGCTCGGCGCCTACAATGAGCAGTTCTTC.

The V gene is TRBV7-9, the J gene TRBJ2-5, with a possible D match to TRBD1 (5 bases). The V gene's germline CDR1 is SEHNR and CDR2 FQNEAQ (reference sequence). V was trimmed by 5 bases and J by 1 base, leaving 11 bases between them. The CDR3 is 14 amino acids. The CDR3 DNA reads as TGTGCCAGCAGCAAAGGACAAGCCCAAGAGACCCAGTACTTC. Translated, it gives CASSKGQAQETQYF.

V usage is TRBV19 and J usage is TRBJ1-1, with D possibly being TRBD1 (6 bases). Between the trimmed V and J ends, which lost 5 bases and 4 bases, there was a span of 20 bases. Per the germline V gene, CDR1 is LNHDA and CDR2 is SQIVND (reference sequence). The CDR3 is made up of 16 amino acids. CDR3 DNA: TGTGCCAGTAGTCAAGACAGGACTAAGGGTGGCACTGAAGCTTTCTTT. As protein: CASSQDRTKGGTEAFF.

The genes are TRBV6-5 and TRBJ1-3; 7 nucleotides line up with TRBD1. J lost 2 bases, V lost 6 bases, and 1 base had no gene match. Per germline, CDR1 MNHEY and CDR2 SVGAGI. The CDR3 spans 13 residues. CDR3 nucleotide sequence: TGTGCCAGCAGGACAGGGACTGGAAACACCATATATTTT. Residues: CASRTGTGNTIYF.

This sequence joins TRBV18 and TRBJ1-4, with D uncertain. Germline CDR1 reads KGHSH; CDR2 reads LQKENI. With 3 bases removed from V and 12 bases from J, the gap between germline ends came to 14 bases. The CDR3 totals 13 residues. The chain's CDR3 is CASSPRQVAELFF. CDR3 DNA sequence: TGTGCCAGCTCACCGAGGCAGGTCGCGGAACTGTTTTTT.

The chain recombines TRBV11-3 with TRBJ2-2; D is ambiguous. The CDR3 runs 12 residues. With 5 bases removed from V and 5 bases from J, the gap between germline ends came to 6 bases. Germline loops: CDR1 SGHNT, CDR2 YENEEA. CDR3 amino acids: CASSPRTGELFF. DNA of the CDR3: TGTGCCAGCAGCCCCCGGACCGGGGAGCTGTTTTTT.